This T cell receptor (beta chain) was retrieved from a study of cytomegalovirus exposure and HLA in healthy donors. Points from the study as a whole: Later analysis suggested most CMV-associated TCR beta chains were HLA-restricted. The dataset shows that most TCR sequences were rare, while some public TCRs occurred in many donors.

Comment on this clone: Its antigen is still unknown.

The CDR3 is 13 amino acids. The V gene lost 2 bases and the J gene lost 4 bases, with 8 bases spanning the gap. The germline V gene has CDR1 SNHLY and CDR2 FYNNEI. PCR involved 60 Vbeta and 13 Jbeta primers. The table came from immunoSEQ multiplex PCR; TCRdb's copy has only in-frame clones and leaves some out. The sample table sets out 50,000 to 75,000 clones. This TCR derives from a young woman in good health and CMV-seronegative. Sequencing input: PBMCs. The chain combines TRBV2 with TRBJ1-2; no clear D gene. The CDR3 DNA sequence: TGTGCCAGCAGTGAACGTGCGTTCTATGGCTACACCTTC. Translation: CASSERAFYGYTF.